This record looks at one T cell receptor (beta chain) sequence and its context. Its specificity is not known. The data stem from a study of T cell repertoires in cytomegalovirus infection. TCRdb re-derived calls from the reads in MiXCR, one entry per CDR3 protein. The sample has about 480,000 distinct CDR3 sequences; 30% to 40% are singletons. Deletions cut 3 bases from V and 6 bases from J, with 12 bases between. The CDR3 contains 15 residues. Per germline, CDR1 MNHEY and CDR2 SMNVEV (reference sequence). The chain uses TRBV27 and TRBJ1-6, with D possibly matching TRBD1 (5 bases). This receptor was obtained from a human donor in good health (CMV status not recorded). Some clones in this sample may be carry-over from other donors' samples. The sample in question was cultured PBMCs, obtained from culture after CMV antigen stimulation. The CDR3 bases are TGTGCCAGCAGTTTGAGGACGGGGGGTAATTCACCCCTCCACTTT. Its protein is CASSLRTGGNSPLHF.